These T cell receptor beta chains were read from a single sample in a study of memory CD4+ T cells and cytomegalovirus serostatus. Clones were read by immunoSEQ multiplex PCR, and TCRdb kept only the in-frame ones, dropping some. Here the sample spans tens of thousands of clones, over 70% being singletons. The sample consisted of memory CD4+ T cells from blood. Receptor source: an adult in good health and CMV-seronegative. CDR3s include the opening cysteine and the closing phenylalanine or tryptophan. Each record gives: J gene, D gene, V gene, clone size, CDR3 protein, CDR3 DNA. The D gene is left open where the match is weak. Clone size is stated in some rows and not others, as once, few, many or a class when expanded.

j_call: TRBJ2-1
d_call: .
v_call: TRBV2
clone_size: .
cdr3_aa: CASSYLRDIIYNEQFF
cdr3_nt: TGTGCCAGCAGTTACCTCCGGGACATAATATACAATGAGCAGTTCTTC

j_call: TRBJ1-4
d_call: TRBD1
v_call: TRBV5-1
clone_size: .
cdr3_aa: CASRPGGQANEKLFF
cdr3_nt: TGCGCCAGCAGGCCCGGTGGACAGGCCAATGAAAAACTGTTTTTT

j_call: TRBJ1-5
d_call: .
v_call: TRBV10-3
clone_size: .
cdr3_aa: CAISEGYSNQPQHF
cdr3_nt: TGTGCCATCAGTGAGGGATATAGCAATCAGCCCCAGCATTTT

j_call: TRBJ1-1
d_call: .
v_call: TRBV11-2
clone_size: .
cdr3_aa: CASSLVGAGAPTEAFF
cdr3_nt: TGTGCCAGCAGCTTAGTAGGGGCGGGGGCGCCCACTGAAGCTTTCTTT

j_call: TRBJ1-1
d_call: .
v_call: TRBV7-2
clone_size: .
cdr3_aa: CASSSQMDTEAFF
cdr3_nt: TGTGCCAGCAGCTCCCAGATGGACACTGAAGCTTTCTTT

j_call: TRBJ1-1
d_call: .
v_call: TRBV18
clone_size: .
cdr3_aa: CASSPRQGTYEAFF
cdr3_nt: TGTGCCAGCTCACCAAGGCAGGGAACTTATGAAGCTTTCTTT

j_call: TRBJ1-2
d_call: TRBD1
v_call: TRBV9
clone_size: .
cdr3_aa: CASSGLDRFNYGYTF
cdr3_nt: TGTGCCAGCAGCGGACTGGACAGGTTCAACTATGGCTACACCTTC

j_call: TRBJ1-5
d_call: .
v_call: TRBV6-5
clone_size: .
cdr3_aa: CATQYRTDNQPQHF
cdr3_nt: TGTGCCACGCAATATCGGACAGACAATCAGCCCCAGCATTTT

j_call: TRBJ1-1
d_call: .
v_call: TRBV20-1
clone_size: few
cdr3_aa: CSARLSLEAFF
cdr3_nt: TGCAGTGCTAGACTGAGCCTTGAGGCTTTCTTT

j_call: TRBJ1-1
d_call: .
v_call: TRBV5-5
clone_size: .
cdr3_aa: CASSAKGGQPEAFF
cdr3_nt: TGTGCCAGCAGCGCGAAGGGGGGGCAACCTGAAGCTTTCTTT

j_call: TRBJ1-3
d_call: .
v_call: TRBV7-8
clone_size: few
cdr3_aa: CASSSDGSSGNTIYF
cdr3_nt: TGTGCCAGCAGCTCGGACGGGAGTTCTGGAAACACCATATATTTT

j_call: TRBJ1-1
d_call: .
v_call: TRBV14
clone_size: once
cdr3_aa: CASRPTGSLAKEAFF
cdr3_nt: TGTGCCAGCAGGCCCACAGGGTCCCTAGCTAAAGAGGCTTTCTTT

j_call: TRBJ2-1
d_call: .
v_call: TRBV14
clone_size: .
cdr3_aa: CASSQATVYNEQFF
cdr3_nt: TGTGCCAGCAGCCAAGCGACAGTTTACAATGAGCAGTTCTTC

j_call: TRBJ1-1
d_call: .
v_call: TRBV18
clone_size: .
cdr3_aa: CASSRAAAVDGTEAFF
cdr3_nt: TGTGCCAGCTCCCGGGCGGCCGCCGTTGACGGCACTGAAGCTTTCTTT

j_call: TRBJ2-1
d_call: TRBD2
v_call: TRBV9
clone_size: .
cdr3_aa: CASSVGGLEGSEQFF
cdr3_nt: TGTGCCAGCAGCGTAGGAGGACTAGAGGGGAGTGAGCAGTTCTTC

j_call: TRBJ2-5
d_call: TRBD2
v_call: TRBV4-2
clone_size: .
cdr3_aa: CASSHAGDLETQYF
cdr3_nt: TGTGCCAGCAGCCATGCGGGGGATTTGGAGACCCAGTACTTC

j_call: TRBJ2-5
d_call: .
v_call: TRBV20-1
clone_size: .
cdr3_aa: CSANSQETQYF
cdr3_nt: TGCAGTGCTAATAGCCAAGAGACCCAGTACTTC

j_call: TRBJ2-7
d_call: .
v_call: TRBV6-5
clone_size: .
cdr3_aa: CASSSSGTSSYEQYF
cdr3_nt: TGTGCCAGCAGTTCATCAGGGACAAGCTCCTACGAGCAGTACTTC

j_call: TRBJ2-7
d_call: .
v_call: TRBV6-5
clone_size: .
cdr3_aa: CASSYSSGNYEQYF
cdr3_nt: TGTGCCAGCAGTTACTCCTCAGGGAACTACGAGCAGTACTTC

j_call: TRBJ2-7
d_call: TRBD2
v_call: TRBV19
clone_size: .
cdr3_aa: CASSVLAGGPYEQYF
cdr3_nt: TGTGCCAGTAGTGTTCTAGCGGGAGGGCCCTACGAGCAGTACTTC

j_call: TRBJ2-1
d_call: .
v_call: TRBV20-1
clone_size: .
cdr3_aa: CSASTNEQFF
cdr3_nt: TGCAGTGCTAGCACCAATGAGCAGTTCTTC

j_call: TRBJ1-6
d_call: .
v_call: TRBV30
clone_size: .
cdr3_aa: CAWSVTRDSPLHF
cdr3_nt: TGTGCCTGGAGTGTAACCCGGGATTCACCCCTCCACTTT

j_call: TRBJ1-2
d_call: .
v_call: TRBV7-2
clone_size: .
cdr3_aa: CASSLWDTRYGYTF
cdr3_nt: TGTGCCAGCAGCTTGTGGGACACCCGCTACGGCTACACCTTC

j_call: TRBJ2-7
d_call: .
v_call: TRBV4-1
clone_size: .
cdr3_aa: CASSQSNLGFSEEQYF
cdr3_nt: TGCGCCAGCAGCCAATCTAATCTCGGGTTCAGTGAGGAGCAGTACTTC

j_call: TRBJ2-1
d_call: TRBD2
v_call: TRBV18
clone_size: few
cdr3_aa: CASSPSLYTSGNANYEQFF
cdr3_nt: TGTGCCAGCTCCCCCTCCCTCTATACTAGCGGAAACGCAAACTATGAGCAGTTCTTC

j_call: TRBJ2-3
d_call: .
v_call: TRBV11-2
clone_size: .
cdr3_aa: CASSFVGQSTDTQYF
cdr3_nt: TGTGCCAGCAGCTTTGTAGGACAGAGCACAGATACGCAGTATTTT

j_call: TRBJ1-6
d_call: .
v_call: TRBV5-6
clone_size: .
cdr3_aa: CASSYEPNSPLHF
cdr3_nt: TGTGCCAGCAGCTATGAGCCGAATTCACCCCTCCACTTT

j_call: TRBJ1-2
d_call: .
v_call: TRBV20-1
clone_size: .
cdr3_aa: CSAKGLNGYTF
cdr3_nt: TGCAGTGCCAAGGGGTTGAATGGCTACACCTTC

j_call: TRBJ2-6
d_call: .
v_call: TRBV4-2
clone_size: .
cdr3_aa: CASVRYKGYSRANVLTF
cdr3_nt: TGTGCCAGCGTGCGATACAAAGGTTACAGTCGGGCCAACGTCCTGACTTTC

j_call: TRBJ1-6
d_call: .
v_call: TRBV27
clone_size: .
cdr3_aa: CASSFEGSSYNSPLHF
cdr3_nt: TGTGCCAGCAGTTTCGAAGGGAGCTCCTATAATTCACCCCTCCACTTT

j_call: TRBJ2-2
d_call: .
v_call: TRBV14
clone_size: .
cdr3_aa: CASSLDGYTGELFF
cdr3_nt: TGTGCCAGCAGTCTAGACGGCTACACCGGGGAGCTGTTTTTT

j_call: TRBJ1-2
d_call: .
v_call: TRBV6-8
clone_size: .
cdr3_aa: CASSYPRGARNYGYTF
cdr3_nt: TGTGCCAGCAGTTACCCTCGGGGAGCCCGAAACTATGGCTACACCTTC

j_call: TRBJ1-1
d_call: .
v_call: TRBV7-2
clone_size: .
cdr3_aa: CASSFFTEAFF
cdr3_nt: TGTGCCAGCAGCTTTTTCACTGAAGCTTTCTTT

j_call: TRBJ2-5
d_call: .
v_call: TRBV6-1
clone_size: once
cdr3_aa: CASTRALGWETQYF
cdr3_nt: TGTGCCAGCACCCGGGCTCTAGGGTGGGAGACCCAGTACTTC

j_call: TRBJ1-1
d_call: .
v_call: TRBV12-5
clone_size: few
cdr3_aa: CASGPSWGTEAFF
cdr3_nt: TGTGCTAGTGGTCCCTCCTGGGGCACTGAAGCTTTCTTT

j_call: TRBJ1-2
d_call: .
v_call: TRBV4-3
clone_size: .
cdr3_aa: CASSQDRAYGYTF
cdr3_nt: TGCGCCAGCAGCCAAGACAGAGCCTATGGCTACACCTTC

j_call: TRBJ1-1
d_call: .
v_call: TRBV2
clone_size: .
cdr3_aa: CASAGGMNTEAFF
cdr3_nt: TGTGCCAGCGCCGGGGGAATGAACACTGAAGCTTTCTTT

j_call: TRBJ1-5
d_call: TRBD1
v_call: TRBV19
clone_size: .
cdr3_aa: CASSEGGGTNQPQHF
cdr3_nt: TGTGCCAGTAGTGAAGGGGGCGGAACTAATCAGCCCCAGCATTTT

j_call: TRBJ2-7
d_call: .
v_call: TRBV5-5
clone_size: .
cdr3_aa: CASSKDSSSYEQYF
cdr3_nt: TGTGCCAGCAGCAAGGACAGTAGCTCCTACGAGCAGTACTTC

j_call: TRBJ2-3
d_call: .
v_call: TRBV18
clone_size: .
cdr3_aa: CASSLTDTQYF
cdr3_nt: TGTGCCAGCTCACTCACAGATACGCAGTATTTT

j_call: TRBJ2-7
d_call: .
v_call: TRBV18
clone_size: .
cdr3_aa: CASSVQDSYEQYF
cdr3_nt: TGTGCCAGCTCAGTCCAGGACTCCTACGAGCAGTACTTC

j_call: TRBJ1-4
d_call: TRBD1
v_call: TRBV27
clone_size: .
cdr3_aa: CASSLSLDRPNEKLFF
cdr3_nt: TGTGCCAGCAGTTTATCCCTGGACAGGCCTAATGAAAAACTGTTTTTT

j_call: TRBJ1-4
d_call: .
v_call: TRBV28
clone_size: .
cdr3_aa: CASSSGALGNEKLFF
cdr3_nt: TGTGCCAGCAGTTCGGGGGCTTTGGGTAATGAAAAACTGTTTTTT

j_call: TRBJ1-1
d_call: .
v_call: TRBV30
clone_size: .
cdr3_aa: CAWTGGGVTEAFF
cdr3_nt: TGTGCCTGGACTGGTGGGGGCGTAACTGAAGCTTTCTTT

j_call: TRBJ1-2
d_call: TRBD1
v_call: TRBV6-5
clone_size: .
cdr3_aa: CASSYGGQNYGYTF
cdr3_nt: TGTGCCAGCAGTTACGGGGGACAGAACTATGGCTACACCTTC